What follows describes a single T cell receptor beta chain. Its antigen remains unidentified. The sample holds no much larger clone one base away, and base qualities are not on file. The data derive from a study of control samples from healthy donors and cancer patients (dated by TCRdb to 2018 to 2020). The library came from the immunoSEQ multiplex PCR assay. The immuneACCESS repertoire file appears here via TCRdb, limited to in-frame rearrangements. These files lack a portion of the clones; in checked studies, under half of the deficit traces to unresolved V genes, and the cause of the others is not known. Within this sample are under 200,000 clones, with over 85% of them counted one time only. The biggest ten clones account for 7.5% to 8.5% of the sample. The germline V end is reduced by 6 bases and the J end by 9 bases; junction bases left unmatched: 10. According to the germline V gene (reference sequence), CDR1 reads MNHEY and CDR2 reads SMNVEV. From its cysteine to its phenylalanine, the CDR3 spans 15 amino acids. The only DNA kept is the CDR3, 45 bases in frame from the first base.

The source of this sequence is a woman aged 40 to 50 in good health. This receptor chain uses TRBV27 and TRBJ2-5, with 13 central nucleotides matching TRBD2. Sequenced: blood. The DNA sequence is TGTGCCAGCAGCCGGGGACTAGCGGGGTCCGCGGCCCAGTACTTC. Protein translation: CASSRGLAGSAAQYF.